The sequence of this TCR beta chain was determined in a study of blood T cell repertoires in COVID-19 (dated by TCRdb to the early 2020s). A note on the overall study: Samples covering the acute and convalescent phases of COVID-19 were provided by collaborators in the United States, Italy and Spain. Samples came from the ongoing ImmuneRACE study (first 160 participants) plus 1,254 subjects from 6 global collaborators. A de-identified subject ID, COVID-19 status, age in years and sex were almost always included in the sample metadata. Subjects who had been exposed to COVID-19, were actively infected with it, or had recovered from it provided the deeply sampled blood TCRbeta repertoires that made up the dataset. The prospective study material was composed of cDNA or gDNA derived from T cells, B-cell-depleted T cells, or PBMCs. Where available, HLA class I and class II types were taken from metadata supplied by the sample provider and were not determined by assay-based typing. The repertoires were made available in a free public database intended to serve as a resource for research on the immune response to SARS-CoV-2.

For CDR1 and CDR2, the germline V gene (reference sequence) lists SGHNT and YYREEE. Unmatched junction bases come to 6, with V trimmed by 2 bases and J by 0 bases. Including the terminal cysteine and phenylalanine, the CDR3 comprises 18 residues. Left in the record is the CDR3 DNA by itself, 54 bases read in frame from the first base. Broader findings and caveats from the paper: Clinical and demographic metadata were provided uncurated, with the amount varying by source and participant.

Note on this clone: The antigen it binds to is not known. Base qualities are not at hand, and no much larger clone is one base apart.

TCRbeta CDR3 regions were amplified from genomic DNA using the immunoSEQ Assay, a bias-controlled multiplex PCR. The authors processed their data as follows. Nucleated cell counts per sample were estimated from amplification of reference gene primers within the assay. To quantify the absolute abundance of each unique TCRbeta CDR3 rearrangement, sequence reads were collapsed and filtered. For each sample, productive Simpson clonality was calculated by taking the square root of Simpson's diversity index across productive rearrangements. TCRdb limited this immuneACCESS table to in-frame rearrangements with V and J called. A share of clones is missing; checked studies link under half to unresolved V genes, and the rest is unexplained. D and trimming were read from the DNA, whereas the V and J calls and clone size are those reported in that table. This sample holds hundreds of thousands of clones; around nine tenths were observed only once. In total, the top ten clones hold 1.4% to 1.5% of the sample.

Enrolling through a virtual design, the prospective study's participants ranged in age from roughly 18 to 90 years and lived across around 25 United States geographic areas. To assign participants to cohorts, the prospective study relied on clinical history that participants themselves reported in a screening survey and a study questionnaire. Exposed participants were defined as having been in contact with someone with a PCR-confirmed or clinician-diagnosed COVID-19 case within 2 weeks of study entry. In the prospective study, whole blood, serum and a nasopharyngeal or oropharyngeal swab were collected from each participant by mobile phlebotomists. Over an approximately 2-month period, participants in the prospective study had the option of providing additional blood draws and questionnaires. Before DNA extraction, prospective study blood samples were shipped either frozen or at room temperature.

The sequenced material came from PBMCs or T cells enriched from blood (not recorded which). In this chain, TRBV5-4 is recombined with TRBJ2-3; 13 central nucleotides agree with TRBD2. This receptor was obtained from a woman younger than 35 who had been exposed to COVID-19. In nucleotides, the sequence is TGTGCCAGCAGCTTTCACCGGACTAGCGGGGGCAGCACAGATACGCAGTATTTT. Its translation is CASSFHRTSGGSTDTQYF.